The present entry profiles one T cell receptor beta chain with its context. This sample was taken from a study of T cell responses to AZD1222 COVID-19 vaccine. The germline V gene encodes CDR1 MDHEN and CDR2 SYDVKM. V lost 3 bases and J lost 6, with 6 bases in between. This CDR3 is 12 amino acids long. Some clones are missing from TCRdb's copy, which holds only in-frame ones; the method was immunoSEQ multiplex PCR. The table includes about 80,000 clones, 91% detected once. This receptor was taken from an adult who received the AZD1222 COVID-19 vaccine. The sample consisted of peripheral blood, taken 28 days after the second AZD1222 dose. The chain combines TRBV28 with TRBJ1-5; D gene uncertain. This chain's CDR3 is CASSLRIQPQHF. The CDR3 nucleotides are TGTGCCAGCAGTTTGCGGATTCAGCCCCAGCATTTT.